This T cell receptor (beta chain) was observed in a study of blood T cell repertoires in COVID-19. Study-wide background: The analysed material was cDNA or gDNA that came from T cells, B-cell-depleted T cells, or PBMCs.

As originally analysed: Quantification of nucleated cells was approximated via reference gene primer amplification. The table came from immunoSEQ multiplex PCR; TCRdb's copy has only in-frame clones and leaves some out. D and trimming come from the DNA, and the V and J calls and clone size come from that table. This table holds about 200,000 clones, 75% to 90% found once. The ends were cut back, 2 bases at V and 4 bases at J, with 11 bases in the middle. Germline V gene lookup returns CDR1 MNHEY and CDR2 SMNVEV (reference sequence). The CDR3 consists of 15 residues. This clone has more than one count but fewer than ten. Participant ages covered about 18 to 95 years across 24 US areas. During the 2 weeks before they entered the study, exposed participants had met someone with a PCR-confirmed or clinician-diagnosed COVID-19 case.

Source material: PBMCs or T cells enriched from blood (not recorded which). This chain uses TRBV27 with TRBJ2-2; D uncertain. This sequence originates from a woman in her thirties who had been exposed to COVID-19. The CDR3 reads CASSLAAFGTGELFF. For the CDR3, the DNA is TGTGCCAGCAGTTTAGCGGCCTTTGGCACCGGGGAGCTGTTTTTT.